This note documents a single TCR beta chain sequence. Its antigen remains unidentified. The record has no base qualities; no much larger clone is one base away. The source of the sample is a study of blood T cell repertoires in COVID-19 (dated by TCRdb to the early 2020s). About the investigation overall: Samples from collaborators originated in the United States, Italy and Spain and spanned both the acute and convalescent phases of COVID-19. The dataset comprised deeply sampled blood TCRbeta repertoires from subjects exposed to, actively infected with, or recovered from COVID-19. Sample metadata almost always included a de-identified subject ID, COVID-19 status, age in years and sex. Where HLA class I and class II types were available, the types were taken from metadata supplied by the sample provider, not from assay-based typing. The repertoires were released in a freely available public database meant as a resource for research on the immune response to SARS-CoV-2. Samples were obtained from the ongoing ImmuneRACE study (first 160 participants) and from roughly 1,300 subjects provided by 6 global collaborators. The prospective study material was composed of cDNA or gDNA derived from T cells, B-cell-depleted T cells, or PBMCs.

One collaborating source in Seattle enrolled patients while the patients were actively infected and followed the patients over time throughout the course of disease. Collaborating institutions collected whole blood in K2EDTA tubes following their own protocols. For TCRbeta analysis, collaborators shipped samples in one of three forms: frozen whole blood, isolated PBMCs, or DNA extracted from either of those sample types. Paper-wide results and their limitations: The amount of clinical and demographic metadata varied by source and participant and was provided uncurated.

TCRbeta CDR3 regions were amplified from genomic DNA using the immunoSEQ Assay, a bias-controlled multiplex PCR. As for the authors' bioinformatics: Within the assay, amplification of reference gene primers was used to estimate how many nucleated cells each sample contained. To quantify the absolute abundance of each unique TCRbeta CDR3 rearrangement, sequence reads were collapsed and filtered. Productive Simpson clonality was computed per sample as the square root of Simpson's diversity index over productive rearrangements. This is the immuneACCESS table as TCRdb keeps it, with only in-frame sequences that have V and J called. A part of the clones is gone; compared with another copy, unresolved V genes explain less than half, and the rest is unexplained. D and trimming were read from the DNA, whereas the V and J calls and clone size are those reported in that table. Across this sample there are 350,000 to 450,000 clones, with approximately 89% seen only once. The ten top clones hold over 2% of the sample.

The CDR3 covers 15 residues, taking in both the cysteine and the phenylalanine. Just CDR3 DNA is preserved here, 45 bases in frame from base 1. Trimming removed 5 bases from V and 3 bases from J, leaving 15 bases between the germline ends. Per the germline V gene, SGHDN is the CDR1 and FVKESK is the CDR2. This chain is built from TRBV14 and TRBJ2-3, and TRBD2 may be the D gene, going by 5 matching bases. The sequenced material came from peripheral blood. The TCR was taken from a woman between 55 and 75 years old with COVID-19, enrolled during active disease. The CDR3 reads CASSSPYRETDTQYF. The DNA sequence reads TGTGCCAGCAGCTCGCCCTATCGGGAAACAGATACGCAGTATTTT.